This record covers a single T cell receptor (beta chain). The data derive from a study of blood T cell repertoires in COVID-19. The overall study: PBMCs, B-cell-depleted T cells, or T cells were the source of the cDNA or gDNA that made up the material.

In the authors' methods: Counts of nucleated cells, estimated from reference gene primer amplification, were obtained. TCRdb keeps only in-frame clones here, not all; method: immunoSEQ multiplex PCR. The V and J calls and the clone size are those of that table, but D and trimming were determined from the DNA. The sample shows 35,000 to 40,000 clones, 75% to 90% of them seen only once. The CDR3 contains 15 residues. J lost 3 bases, V lost 0 bases, and 5 bases had no gene match. Looked up from germline, CDR1 is LNHNV and CDR2 is YYDKDF (reference sequence). The TCR was taken from a man in his 70s with acute or convalescent COVID-19. The rearrangement joins TRBV15 to TRBJ2-7; 7 nucleotides match TRBD2. Material for sequencing was peripheral blood. CDR3 amino acids: CATSRDLTGGYEQYF. DNA for the CDR3: TGTGCCACCAGCAGAGATCTGACGGGGGGCTACGAGCAGTACTTC.